This TCR beta chain came from a study of shared T cell receptors in the human thymus. This CDR3 comprises 15 residues. The V gene end was trimmed by 4 bases and the J gene end by 6 bases; junction bases not matched to a gene: 7. CDR1 is LGHNT, CDR2 FRNRAP, per germline. Generated by immunoSEQ multiplex PCR, the TCRdb table keeps only in-frame clones and is missing some. The repertoire holds about 380,000 clones, with 95% as singletons. Sequenced: thymocytes. The rearrangement uses TRBV12-5 and TRBJ2-1; 9 nucleotides agree with TRBD2. The clonotype originates from a human donor. This chain's CDR3 is CASGCGRASCNEQFF. The CDR3, as DNA: TGTGCTAGTGGTTGCGGGAGGGCCAGTTGCAATGAGCAGTTCTTC. Based on the CDR3 plus reference TRBV12-5 and TRBJ2-1, the full variable domain is DARVTQTPRHKVTEMGQEVTMRCQPILGHNTVFWYRQTMMQGLELLAYFRNRAPLDDSGMPKDRFSAEMPDATLATLKIQPSEPRDSAVYFCASGCGRASCNEQFFGPGTRLTVL.